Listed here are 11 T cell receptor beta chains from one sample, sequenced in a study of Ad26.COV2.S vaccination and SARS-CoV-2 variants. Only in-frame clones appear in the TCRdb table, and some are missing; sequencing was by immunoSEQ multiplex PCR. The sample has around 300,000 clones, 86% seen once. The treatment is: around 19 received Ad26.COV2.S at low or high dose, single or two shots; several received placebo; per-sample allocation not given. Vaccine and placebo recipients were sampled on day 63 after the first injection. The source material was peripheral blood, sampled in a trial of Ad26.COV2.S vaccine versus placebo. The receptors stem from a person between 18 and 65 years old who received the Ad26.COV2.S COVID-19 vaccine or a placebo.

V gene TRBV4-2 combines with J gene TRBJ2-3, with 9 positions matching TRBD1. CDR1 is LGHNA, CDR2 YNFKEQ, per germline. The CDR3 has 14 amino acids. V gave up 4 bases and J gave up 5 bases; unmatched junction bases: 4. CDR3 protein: CASSLGQGGDTQYF. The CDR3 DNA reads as TGTGCCAGCAGCCTGGGACAGGGAGGAGATACGCAGTATTTT.

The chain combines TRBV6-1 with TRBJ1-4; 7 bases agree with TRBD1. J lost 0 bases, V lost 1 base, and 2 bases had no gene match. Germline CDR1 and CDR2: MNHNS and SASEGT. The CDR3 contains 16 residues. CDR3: CASSEDRGATNEKLFF. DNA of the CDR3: TGTGCCAGCAGTGAAGACAGGGGTGCAACTAATGAAAAACTGTTTTTT.

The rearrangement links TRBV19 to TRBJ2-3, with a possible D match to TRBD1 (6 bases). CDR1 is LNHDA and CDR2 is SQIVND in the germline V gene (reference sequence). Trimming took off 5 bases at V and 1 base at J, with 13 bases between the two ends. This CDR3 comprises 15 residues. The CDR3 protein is CASSSQGRRTDTQYF. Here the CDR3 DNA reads TGTGCCAGTAGTTCACAGGGTCGCCGCACAGATACGCAGTATTTT.

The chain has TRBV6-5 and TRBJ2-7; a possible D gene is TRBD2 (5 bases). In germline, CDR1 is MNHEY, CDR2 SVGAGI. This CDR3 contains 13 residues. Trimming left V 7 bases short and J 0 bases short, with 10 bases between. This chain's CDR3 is CASTRGLSYEQYF. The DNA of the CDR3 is TGTGCCAGCACCAGAGGGCTCTCCTACGAGCAGTACTTC.

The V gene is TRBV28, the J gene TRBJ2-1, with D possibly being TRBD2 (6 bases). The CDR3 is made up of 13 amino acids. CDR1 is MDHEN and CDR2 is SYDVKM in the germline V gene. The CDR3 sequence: CATGVAVYNEQFF. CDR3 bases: TGTGCTACCGGTGTAGCGGTATACAATGAGCAGTTCTTC.

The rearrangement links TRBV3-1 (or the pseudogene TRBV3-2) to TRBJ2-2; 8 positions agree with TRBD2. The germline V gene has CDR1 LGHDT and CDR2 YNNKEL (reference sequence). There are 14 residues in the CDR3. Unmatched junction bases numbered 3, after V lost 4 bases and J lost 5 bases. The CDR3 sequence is CASSPRGGTGELFF. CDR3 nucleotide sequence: TGTGCCAGCAGCCCCCGGGGGGGGACCGGGGAGCTGTTTTTT.

CDR3 loop: CASSATLWPSTDTQYF. The CDR3 region has the DNA TGCGCCAGCAGTGCGACTCTATGGCCTAGCACAGATACGCAGTATTTT. The V gene is TRBV10-1, the J gene TRBJ2-3; D remains unclear. Germline V gives CDR1 WNHNN, CDR2 SYGVQD (reference sequence). This CDR3 is built from 16 residues. The V gene lost 4 bases and the J gene lost 0 bases, with 14 bases spanning the gap.

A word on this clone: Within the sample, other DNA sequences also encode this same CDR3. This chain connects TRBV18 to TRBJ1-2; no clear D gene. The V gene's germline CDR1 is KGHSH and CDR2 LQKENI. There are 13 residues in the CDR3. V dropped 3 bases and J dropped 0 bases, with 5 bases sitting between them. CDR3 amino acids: CASSPGANYGYTF. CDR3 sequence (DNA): TGTGCCAGCTCACCTGGAGCTAACTATGGCTACACCTTC.

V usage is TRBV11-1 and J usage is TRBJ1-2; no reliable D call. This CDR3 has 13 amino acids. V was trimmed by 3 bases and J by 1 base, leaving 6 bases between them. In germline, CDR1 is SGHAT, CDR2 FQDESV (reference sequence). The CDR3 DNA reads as TGTGCCAGCAGCTTGGATTTTAACTATGGCTACACCTTC. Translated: CASSLDFNYGYTF.

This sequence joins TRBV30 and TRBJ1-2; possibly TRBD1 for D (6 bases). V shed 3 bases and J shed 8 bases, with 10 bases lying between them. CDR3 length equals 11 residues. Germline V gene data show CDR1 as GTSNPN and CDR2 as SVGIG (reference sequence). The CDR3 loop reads CAWSAGGGYTF. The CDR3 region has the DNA TGTGCCTGGAGCGCGGGGGGCGGCTACACCTTC.

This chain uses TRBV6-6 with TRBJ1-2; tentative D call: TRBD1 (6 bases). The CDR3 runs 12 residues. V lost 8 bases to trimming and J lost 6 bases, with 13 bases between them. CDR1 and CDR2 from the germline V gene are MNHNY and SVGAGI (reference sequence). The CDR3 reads CASYTGGHGYTF. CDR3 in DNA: TGTGCCAGCTACACGGGGGGGCATGGCTACACCTTC.